These T cell receptor beta chains were read from a single sample in a study of T cell responses to AZD1222 COVID-19 vaccine. Assay used: immunoSEQ multiplex PCR; TCRdb lists only in-frame clones, some missing. This table holds about 76,000 clones, 65% to 80% found once. The material sequenced was peripheral blood, taken 28 days after the second dose of the MenACWY control vaccine. The source is an adult who received the MenACWY meningococcal vaccine as a control. The CDR3 runs from the conserved cysteine through the conserved F or W. A D gene is named only where the DNA matches it firmly. Rows may omit the clone size; those that give it use once, few, many or a size class.

.	.	TRBV5-1	TRBJ2-3	TGCGCCAGCAGCGTGGATGGGGTTAGCACAGATACGCAGTATTTT	CASSVDGVSTDTQYF
many	.	TRBV6-1	TRBJ1-2	TGTGCCAGCAGTGAAGGATGGGGTTTATCTGGCTACACCTTC	CASSEGWGLSGYTF
.	.	TRBV10-1	TRBJ2-3	TGCGCCAGCAGTCCCCGGGCAAGCCAAACAGATACGCAGTATTTT	CASSPRASQTDTQYF
.	TRBD2	TRBV9	TRBJ2-1	TGTGCCAGCAGCACCTCGACTAGCGGGGGGGCGCCTCCGGAGCAGTTCTTC	CASSTSTSGGAPPEQFF
.	.	TRBV6-6	TRBJ1-1	TGTGCCAGCAGTTACGCGAACACTGAAGCTTTCTTT	CASSYANTEAFF
.	.	TRBV19	TRBJ2-1	TGTGCCAGTAATACGATAGGGGGGGAGCAGTTCTTC	CASNTIGGEQFF
.	TRBD1	TRBV9	TRBJ1-4	TGTGCCAGCAGCACGTCACCTGGGGGGACAGGGGGAGAAAAACTGTTTTTT	CASSTSPGGTGGEKLFF
once	.	TRBV6-5	TRBJ2-1	TGTGCCAGCCATCCCACCGGACTCCCAATCAATGAGCAGTTCTTC	CASHPTGLPINEQFF
once	.	TRBV7-9	TRBJ2-2	TGTGCCAGCAGCTTACTGGGGCACACCGGGGAGCTGTTTTTT	CASSLLGHTGELFF
.	TRBD2	TRBV19	TRBJ2-1	TGTGCCAGTAGTATAGGCCTAGCGGGAGAGGGGGTGGGGCAGTTCTTC	CASSIGLAGEGVGQFF
.	.	TRBV28	TRBJ2-6	TGTGCCAGCAGTTTGATGGGCTCTGGGGCCAACGTCCTGACTTTC	CASSLMGSGANVLTF
.	.	TRBV6-5	TRBJ2-1	TGTGCCAGCACCAGGATAGGGCATGAGCAGTTCTTC	CASTRIGHEQFF
.	.	TRBV11-2	TRBJ1-2	TGTGCCAGCAGCCCGCAGGGGAATGATGGCTACACCTTC	CASSPQGNDGYTF
.	.	TRBV28	TRBJ1-2	TGTGCCAGCAGTTTATCGATGAGGGGTCCCTATGGCTACACCTTC	CASSLSMRGPYGYTF
once	.	TRBV6-1	TRBJ2-1	TGTGCCAGCAGTGAAGGGTTCTCTGAGCAGTTCTTC	CASSEGFSEQFF
once	.	TRBV19	TRBJ2-7	TGTGCCAGTAGTGCGGGGAACGAGCAGTACTTC	CASSAGNEQYF
once	.	TRBV6-6	TRBJ1-6	TGTGCCAGCAGAAACGGGATCCCCAATTCACCCCTCCACTTT	CASRNGIPNSPLHF
.	.	TRBV4-3	TRBJ1-2	TGCGCCAGCAGCCAAGGGGGGCGGACCTATGGCTACACCTTC	CASSQGGRTYGYTF
.	.	TRBV5-5	TRBJ2-1	TGTGCCAGCAGCTTGGCCCCGGGGAAAATCTACAATGAGCAGTTCTTC	CASSLAPGKIYNEQFF
.	.	TRBV28	TRBJ2-1	TGTGCCAGCAGTTTAGCGGGACGGTACTACAATGAGCAGTTCTTC	CASSLAGRYYNEQFF
.	.	TRBV7-9	TRBJ2-2	TGTGCCAGCAGCCCGAGACAGAACACCGGGGAGCTGTTTTTT	CASSPRQNTGELFF
.	.	TRBV7-2	TRBJ2-3	TGTGCCAGCAGCCCCGGGGCCTTCACAGATACGCAGTATTTT	CASSPGAFTDTQYF
.	.	TRBV30	TRBJ1-5	TGTGCCTGGAGTGTACGGCCCAATCAGCCCCAGCATTTT	CAWSVRPNQPQHF
.	.	TRBV7-2	TRBJ2-5	TGTGCCAGCAGCTCCCGAGCCGACCGTGAAGAGACCCAGTACTTC	CASSSRADREETQYF
.	.	TRBV11-2	TRBJ1-1	TGTGCCAGCAGCAAGATTACGATGGCGACTGAAGCTTTCTTT	CASSKITMATEAFF
.	.	TRBV4-3	TRBJ2-2	TGCGCCAGCAGCCAAGAACCGGGTTCCGGGGAGCTGTTTTTT	CASSQEPGSGELFF
.	.	TRBV3-1/TRBV3-2	TRBJ2-3	TGTGCCAGCAGCCAAGCTCGTACAGATACGCAGTATTTT	CASSQARTDTQYF
.	TRBD1	TRBV2	TRBJ2-7	TGTGCCAGCAGTGACGGGACAGGGGTACACGAGCAGTACTTC	CASSDGTGVHEQYF
.	.	TRBV20-1	TRBJ2-7	TGCAGTGCTAGAAACCCCTACGAGCAGTACTTC	CSARNPYEQYF
once	.	TRBV9	TRBJ2-2	TGTGCCAGCAGCGTATTTAACACCGGGGAGCTGTTTTTT	CASSVFNTGELFF
.	.	TRBV30	TRBJ2-3	TGTGCCTGGAGTGTGAGGGGCACAGATACGCAGTATTTT	CAWSVRGTDTQYF
.	TRBD2	TRBV27	TRBJ2-1	TGTGCCAGCAGTATAGCGGGCCTCTCCTACAATGAGCAGTTCTTC	CASSIAGLSYNEQFF
.	.	TRBV2	TRBJ2-2	TGTGCCAGCAGATCAGTAGTGGCCGGGGAGCTGTTTTTT	CASRSVVAGELFF
.	.	TRBV6-5	TRBJ2-2	TGTGCCAGCAGTCCAGGCTCGATGAACACCGGGGAGCTGTTTTTT	CASSPGSMNTGELFF
few	.	TRBV6-2/TRBV6-3	TRBJ1-1	TGTGCCAGCAGTTACTCGAGCGATCCCTTATCAGGGGAGGCGGGGAACACTGAAGCTTTCTTT	CASSYSSDPLSGEAGNTEAFF
few	TRBD1	TRBV5-6	TRBJ1-1	TGTGCCAGCAGGAGACAGGGAGGAGGTGAAGCTTTCTTT	CASRRQGGGEAFF
.	.	TRBV20-1	TRBJ2-7	TGCAGTGCTACGACCTCCTACGAGCAGTACTTC	CSATTSYEQYF
.	.	TRBV7-9	TRBJ1-4	TGTGCCAGCAGCTTAGCCAGAGAAGGAGAAAAACTGTTTTTT	CASSLAREGEKLFF
.	.	TRBV5-8	TRBJ2-7	TGTGCCAGCAGCTTTAGAAGTCGAGAGCAGTACTTC	CASSFRSREQYF
.	TRBD1	TRBV6-5	TRBJ1-5	TGTGCCAGCAACAGGGGAGGTAGTCAGCCCCAGCATTTT	CASNRGGSQPQHF
.	TRBD2	TRBV24-1	TRBJ2-7	TGTGCCACCAGTGGGGGGGTTGGGCAAGGGAGGGGCTACGAGCAGTACTTC	CATSGGVGQGRGYEQYF
.	.	TRBV5-4	TRBJ1-6	TGTGCCAGCAGCTTGGATTTAACCAATTCACCCCTCCACTTT	CASSLDLTNSPLHF
.	.	TRBV5-8	TRBJ2-4	TGTGCCAGCAGCTTGTGGTCAGGGCAAAGAGGAAACATTCAGTACTTC	CASSLWSGQRGNIQYF
.	TRBD2	TRBV7-8	TRBJ2-1	TGTGCCAGCAGTAAGATCGGGACTAGCGGGAGGGTGTACAATGAGCAGTTCTTC	CASSKIGTSGRVYNEQFF
.	.	TRBV6-1	TRBJ2-3	TGTGCCAGCAGTGAATATGGGCGAGGGGGTGGAGATACGCAGTATTTT	CASSEYGRGGGDTQYF
.	.	TRBV7-9	TRBJ1-2	TGTGCCAGCAGCTTAGCAGGGATGTATGGCTACACCTTC	CASSLAGMYGYTF
.	.	TRBV12-3/TRBV12-4	TRBJ2-7	TGTGCCAGCACCCGTAACCTATCCGAGCAGTACTTC	CASTRNLSEQYF
.	.	TRBV18	TRBJ2-1	TGTGCCAGCTCACTCAGCCAGGCCTACAATGAGCAGTTCTTC	CASSLSQAYNEQFF
.	.	TRBV19	TRBJ1-1	TGTGCCAGTAGTACGACAGTTCGGGGCACTGAAGCTTTCTTT	CASSTTVRGTEAFF
.	.	TRBV18	TRBJ2-3	TGTGCCAGCTCCCCGGACAGCACAGATACGCAGTATTTT	CASSPDSTDTQYF
.	TRBD1	TRBV24-1	TRBJ1-2	TGTGCCCCGAGCCGGGACAGGGGGCCTACTAACTATGGCTACACCTTC	CAPSRDRGPTNYGYTF
once	.	TRBV6-6	TRBJ1-2	TGTGCCAGCAGCCCCGAGTATGGCTACACCTTC	CASSPEYGYTF
once	.	TRBV6-2/TRBV6-3	TRBJ1-5	TGTGCCAGCAGCTCATTAAGGGGGAAGAGCAATCAGCCCCAGCATTTT	CASSSLRGKSNQPQHF
.	TRBD1	TRBV19	TRBJ2-1	TGTGCCAGTAGTATGGGGACAGGCCGCAACAATGAGCAGTTCTTC	CASSMGTGRNNEQFF
.	.	TRBV14	TRBJ1-1	TGTGCCAGCAGCATACAGGGGAACACTGAAGCTTTCTTT	CASSIQGNTEAFF
once	.	TRBV6-5	TRBJ1-1	TGTGCCAGCATCGGGCTTAACACTGAAGCTTTCTTT	CASIGLNTEAFF
.	.	TRBV5-6	TRBJ2-5	TGTGCCAGCAGCTCAACAGCGGAGACCCAGTACTTC	CASSSTAETQYF
.	.	TRBV5-1	TRBJ2-3	TGCGCCAGCAGCCTGGACACCCAGCTTAGCACAGATACGCAGTATTTT	CASSLDTQLSTDTQYF
few	TRBD1	TRBV13	TRBJ1-3	TGTGCCAGCAGCCGGGACAGGGGAAACACCATATATTTT	CASSRDRGNTIYF